This T cell receptor (beta chain) was recorded in a study of blood T cell repertoires in COVID-19. Looking at the study overall: PBMCs, B-cell-depleted T cells, or T cells provided the cDNA or gDNA that made up the material.

V gave up 5 bases and J gave up 7 bases, with 11 bases separating them. This CDR3 is 13 amino acids long. In the original analysis: The authors estimated nucleated cell counts from reference gene primer amplification. Some clones are missing from TCRdb's copy, which holds only in-frame ones; the method was immunoSEQ multiplex PCR. That table supplies the V and J calls and clone size; D and trimming were determined from the DNA. The sample contains some 150,000 clones, around four fifths of which appear only once. The sequence was collected from an older woman with COVID-19, enrolled during active disease. The chain uses TRBV12-3 or TRBV12-4 and TRBJ2-2; a weak D match, TRBD1 (5 bases). Sample: peripheral blood. CDR3 loop: CASSPQGFGELFF. The CDR3 nucleotides are TGTGCCAGCAGTCCGCAGGGATTCGGGGAGCTGTTTTTT.